Listed below are T cell receptor beta chains from one sample, sequenced in a study of blood T cell repertoires in COVID-19. The data were produced by immunoSEQ multiplex PCR, yet TCRdb's version contains in-frame clones alone and is incomplete. The sample includes 15,000 or so clones, 75% to 90% of them seen just once. The sequenced sample was peripheral blood. Receptors originate from a human donor in a cohort sampled during active COVID-19. Each CDR3 is given with its conserved first and last residue. A D gene is named only where the DNA matches it firmly. Some rows have no size entry. The others give once, few or many, or a class for an expanded clone.

TRBJ1-2,TRBV5-6,NA,NA,CASSLEQGNGYTF,TGTGCCAGCAGCTTGGAACAGGGAAATGGCTACACCTTC
TRBJ2-5,TRBV6-5,NA,TRBD1,CASRAGTGVAETQYF,TGTGCCAGCAGAGCTGGGACAGGGGTGGCGGAGACCCAGTACTTC
TRBJ1-3,TRBV6-1,few,NA,CASSDGSSGNTIYF,TGTGCCAGCAGTGATGGGAGCTCTGGAAACACCATATATTTT
TRBJ1-4,TRBV7-2,NA,NA,CASSPRQANEKLFF,TGTGCCAGCAGCCCCCGACAGGCCAATGAAAAACTGTTTTTT
TRBJ1-2,TRBV6-2/TRBV6-3,once,NA,CASSYLPGRHYGYTF,TGTGCCAGCAGTTACCTTCCCGGGAGGCACTATGGCTACACCTTC
TRBJ2-1,TRBV6-2/TRBV6-3,NA,TRBD2,CASSPGLAGRRSYNEQFF,TGTGCCAGCAGTCCGGGACTAGCGGGGCGTCGCTCCTACAATGAGCAGTTCTTC
TRBJ1-2,TRBV7-9,NA,TRBD1,CASSLNRGDYGYTF,TGTGCCAGCAGCTTAAACAGGGGTGACTATGGCTACACCTTC
TRBJ1-6,TRBV27,NA,NA,CASSFLAVTYNSPLHF,TGTGCCAGCAGTTTTCTCGCAGTGACCTATAATTCACCCCTCCACTTT
TRBJ2-7,TRBV27,NA,TRBD1,CASGTDFYEQYF,TGTGCCAGCGGGACAGATTTCTACGAGCAGTACTTC
TRBJ2-3,TRBV7-9,NA,TRBD2,CASSLYGGADTQYF,TGTGCCAGCAGCTTATACGGGGGGGCAGATACGCAGTATTTT
TRBJ2-2,TRBV6-6,NA,NA,CASSHTGSGELFF,TGTGCCAGCAGCCACACAGGGTCCGGGGAGCTGTTTTTT
TRBJ1-1,TRBV29-1,NA,NA,CSVAGHLNTEAFF,TGCAGCGTTGCGGGACATTTGAACACTGAAGCTTTCTTT
TRBJ2-7,TRBV19,NA,NA,CASSIDHYEQYF,TGTGCCAGTAGTATAGACCACTACGAGCAGTACTTC
TRBJ2-1,TRBV5-6,once,TRBD2,CASSSILAGSMLEQFF,TGTGCCAGCAGCTCGATCCTAGCGGGGAGCATGTTAGAGCAGTTCTTC
TRBJ1-5,TRBV18,NA,NA,CASSTTPRRRNQPQHF,TGTGCCAGCTCAACAACCCCGAGGAGGCGCAATCAGCCCCAGCATTTT
TRBJ1-6,TRBV30,NA,NA,CAWRRDFYNSPLHF,TGTGCCTGGAGAAGGGACTTCTATAATTCACCCCTCCACTTT
TRBJ2-6,TRBV7-3,once,NA,CASSFHSAGANVLTF,TGTGCCAGCAGCTTCCACAGTGCTGGGGCCAACGTCCTGACTTTC
TRBJ2-3,TRBV4-3,NA,NA,CASSQSVVGRRLGDTQYF,TGCGCCAGCAGCCAAAGTGTGGTCGGGAGACGACTAGGAGATACGCAGTATTTT
TRBJ1-1,TRBV11-2,NA,NA,CASRAGAMNTEAFF,TGTGCCAGCAGGGCAGGGGCAATGAACACTGAAGCTTTCTTT
TRBJ2-2,TRBV18,few,TRBD1,CASSPDRERNTGELFF,TGTGCCAGCTCACCAGACAGGGAGCGGAACACCGGGGAGCTGTTTTTT
TRBJ2-5,TRBV4-2,NA,TRBD2,CASSRERGTSLYQETQYF,TGTGCCAGCAGCCGGGAGCGGGGGACCTCACTCTACCAAGAGACCCAGTACTTC
TRBJ2-1,TRBV29-1,NA,TRBD2,CSVVELAGGYNEQFF,TGCAGCGTTGTCGAACTAGCGGGGGGCTACAATGAGCAGTTCTTC
TRBJ1-4,TRBV10-3,NA,NA,CAIGQTATNEKLFF,TGTGCCATCGGACAAACTGCAACTAATGAAAAACTGTTTTTT
TRBJ2-7,TRBV11-1,NA,TRBD1,CASSYTGAEQYF,TGTGCCAGCAGCTACACAGGGGCCGAGCAGTACTTC
TRBJ1-2,TRBV5-6,NA,NA,CASSLSGLGYTF,TGTGCCAGCAGCTTGTCAGGGCTTGGCTACACCTTC
TRBJ2-7,TRBV6-2/TRBV6-3,few,NA,CASSYSRHPYEQYF,TGTGCCAGCAGTTACTCGCGACACCCCTACGAGCAGTACTTC
TRBJ2-3,TRBV7-9,NA,NA,CASSLSTSTDTQYF,TGTGCCAGCAGCTTATCCACTAGCACAGATACGCAGTATTTT
TRBJ2-2,TRBV5-1,NA,TRBD1,CATAQGANTGELFF,TGCGCCACCGCCCAGGGGGCGAACACCGGGGAGCTGTTTTTT
TRBJ2-5,TRBV5-1,NA,NA,CASSLGLDRVGVQYF,TGCGCCAGCAGCTTGGGGCTTGACCGTGTCGGGGTCCAGTACTTC
TRBJ1-1,TRBV21-1,NA,NA,CASSKVLRPNDRGKNTEAFF,TGTGCCAGCAGCAAAGTGCTTCGCCCCAATGACAGGGGAAAGAACACTGAAGCTTTCTTT
TRBJ2-1,TRBV19,NA,NA,CASSIGAGLAYNEQFF,TGTGCCAGTAGTATAGGGGCTGGGTTGGCCTACAATGAGCAGTTCTTC
TRBJ1-4,TRBV19,NA,TRBD1,CASSTRGQGANEKLFF,TGTGCCAGTAGTACACGGGGACAGGGGGCTAATGAAAAACTGTTTTTT
TRBJ1-2,TRBV19,NA,TRBD1,CASSIGWTGGYGYTF,TGTGCCAGTAGTATAGGATGGACAGGGGGCTATGGCTACACCTTC
TRBJ2-7,TRBV27,once,TRBD1,CASSLRDSRQGRWYEQYF,TGTGCCAGCAGTTTAAGGGACTCCCGACAGGGGAGGTGGTACGAGCAGTACTTC
TRBJ2-7,TRBV6-6,NA,NA,CASGYTAPSYEQYF,TGTGCCAGCGGGTACACAGCCCCCTCCTACGAGCAGTACTTC
TRBJ2-2,TRBV2,once,NA,CASDRGNTGELFF,TGTGCCAGCGATAGGGGGAACACCGGGGAGCTGTTTTTT
TRBJ2-3,TRBV11-2,NA,NA,CASSLVADTQYF,TGTGCCAGCAGCTTAGTAGCAGATACGCAGTATTTT
TRBJ2-7,TRBV27,NA,TRBD1,CASRAAGGKARSSYEQYF,TGTGCCAGCAGGGCGGCAGGGGGCAAGGCTAGAAGCTCCTACGAGCAGTACTTC
TRBJ2-7,TRBV2,NA,TRBD1,CASTDPRDRGLYEQYF,TGTGCCAGCACCGATCCCCGGGACAGGGGCCTGTACGAGCAGTACTTC
TRBJ2-3,TRBV9,NA,NA,CASSAWGGPDTQYF,TGTGCCAGCAGCGCCTGGGGGGGCCCGGATACGCAGTATTTT
TRBJ2-2,TRBV19,NA,TRBD1,CASSIERQGARTGELFF,TGTGCCAGTAGTATAGAAAGACAGGGGGCGCGCACCGGGGAGCTGTTTTTT
TRBJ1-6,TRBV7-2,NA,NA,CASSFGASYNSPLHF,TGTGCCAGCAGCTTCGGTGCGTCCTATAATTCACCCCTCCACTTT
TRBJ2-3,TRBV19,NA,NA,CASSIDLTDTQYF,TGTGCCAGTAGTATAGATCTCACAGATACGCAGTATTTT
TRBJ2-2,TRBV4-3,NA,NA,CASSPEANTGELFF,TGCGCCAGCAGCCCCGAGGCGAACACCGGGGAGCTGTTTTTT
TRBJ2-7,TRBV5-1,NA,NA,CASSLGTYYEQYF,TGCGCCAGCAGCTTGGGAACATACTACGAGCAGTACTTC
TRBJ2-1,TRBV4-2,NA,TRBD1,CASSQELFTGGSYNEQFF,TGTGCCAGCAGCCAAGAATTATTTACAGGGGGCTCTTACAATGAGCAGTTCTTC
TRBJ1-2,TRBV5-1,once,NA,CASSLGQANYGYTF,TGCGCCAGCAGCTTGGGACAGGCTAACTATGGCTACACCTTC
TRBJ2-3,TRBV27,NA,NA,CASSGGSGIMGDTQYF,TGTGCCAGCAGCGGGGGTTCTGGTATTATGGGGGATACGCAGTATTTT
TRBJ1-2,TRBV6-6,NA,NA,CASSEDGRGYTF,TGTGCCAGCAGTGAGGATGGTCGGGGCTACACCTTC
TRBJ2-1,TRBV4-3,NA,NA,CASSQGIGYEQFF,TGCGCCAGCAGCCAAGGAATCGGGTATGAGCAGTTCTTC
TRBJ1-5,TRBV18,NA,NA,CASSPSIDQPQHF,TGTGCCAGCTCACCCAGTATCGATCAGCCCCAGCATTTT
TRBJ1-1,TRBV9,NA,NA,CASGSGDPSRNTEAFF,TGTGCCAGCGGTTCGGGGGACCCAAGTAGGAACACTGAAGCTTTCTTT
TRBJ2-3,TRBV4-3,few,NA,CASSQYRTDTQYF,TGCGCCAGCAGCCAATACCGGACAGATACGCAGTATTTT
TRBJ1-1,TRBV29-1,NA,NA,CSVAARLRKNTEAFF,TGCAGCGTTGCTGCCAGGCTAAGGAAGAACACTGAAGCTTTCTTT
TRBJ2-7,TRBV10-3,NA,TRBD1,CAISEPSGQGNSYEQYF,TGTGCCATCAGTGAGCCTTCGGGACAGGGGAACTCCTACGAGCAGTACTTC
TRBJ2-7,TRBV6-2/TRBV6-3,NA,NA,CASSFTYEQYF,TGTGCCAGCAGTTTCACCTACGAGCAGTACTTC
TRBJ1-5,TRBV6-2/TRBV6-3,once,TRBD1,CASSDRQGDQPQHF,TGTGCCAGCAGTGACCGACAGGGAGATCAGCCCCAGCATTTT
TRBJ2-5,TRBV6-5,NA,TRBD1,CASSWTGAQETQYF,TGTGCCAGCAGTTGGACAGGGGCCCAAGAGACCCAGTACTTC